One and the same sample provided the 17 T cell receptor beta chains below, sequenced in a study of cytomegalovirus exposure and HLA in healthy donors (dated by TCRdb to about 2017). Library creation used the immunoSEQ multiplex PCR assay. For the multiplex PCR, a mixture combining 60 forward primers for TCR Vbeta segments and 13 reverse primers for TCR Jbeta segments was used. The table comes from immuneACCESS by way of TCRdb, which keeps in-frame sequences with V and J called. Part of the clones is missing from these tables; in studies checked, under half for an unresolved V gene and the rest for unknown reasons. In all, the sample holds 150,000 to 200,000 clones, and around 79% of those were seen once. Together, the top ten hold over 2.5% of the sample. Sample: PBMCs. The receptors were gathered from a middle-aged woman in good health and CMV-seropositive.

The chain is built from TRBV5-1 and TRBJ2-5, with TRBD2 identical over 8 bases. Trimming at V came to 4 bases and at J to 4 bases, leaving 9 bases not matched to a gene. This CDR3 is built from 15 residues. The V gene's germline CDR1 is SGHRS and CDR2 YFSETQ. CDR3 nucleotides: TGCGCCAGCAGCCCGTCGGGACTAGACTCAGAGACCCAGTACTTC. Encoded protein: CASSPSGLDSETQYF.

CDR3 in amino acids: CASSLSGGRAKNIQYF. The CDR3 DNA is TGTGCCAGCAGCCTTAGCGGGGGCAGGGCCAAAAACATTCAGTACTTC. The chain is built from TRBV6-7 and TRBJ2-4, with 9 bases lining up with TRBD2. TRBV6-7 belongs to the ORF category, with a function that is uncertain. CDR3 length: 16 residues. The junction had 7 bases not matched to a gene; V was cut back by 6 bases and J by 1 base.

The CDR3 here is CASRTGGSSCEQYF. The CDR3 coding sequence is TGTGCCAGTCGGACAGGAGGAAGTTCTTGCGAGCAGTACTTC. The V gene is TRBV6-4, the J gene TRBJ2-7, with TRBD1 matching over 7 bases. The CDR3 consists of 14 residues. The germline V gene has CDR1 MRHNA and CDR2 SNTAGT. V was clipped by 9 bases and J by 6 bases; unmatched bases: 14.

The gene calls are TRBV6-6 and TRBJ2-1, with 8 bases lining up with TRBD1. The CDR3 sequence is 13 residues long. V lost 9 bases to trimming and J lost 3 bases; unmatched junction nucleotides: 4. The V gene's germline CDR1 is MNHNY and CDR2 SVGAGI (reference sequence). CDR3 DNA: TGTGCCAGTCAGGGGGCGGACTACAATGAGCAGTTCTTC. This codes for CASQGADYNEQFF.

The chain uses TRBV28 and TRBJ1-5; 7 bases match TRBD1. CDR3 length equals 15 residues. V lost 6 bases and J lost 4; bases outside the gene matches: 9. The germline gives CDR1 MDHEN, CDR2 SYDVKM. The CDR3 sequence: CASSHRDSPNQPQHF. For the CDR3, the DNA is TGTGCCAGCAGCCACCGGGACAGTCCAAATCAGCCCCAGCATTTT.

The rearrangement links TRBV5-1 to TRBJ1-1, with 9 bases identical to TRBD1. From germline, CDR1 is SGHRS and CDR2 YFSETQ. The CDR3 sequence is 15 residues long. Losses at the gene ends were 4 bases for V and 6 bases for J; bases not matched to a gene: 10. Here the CDR3 DNA reads TGCGCCAGCAGCACCCCCGGGACAGGGAGGCCTGAAGCTTTCTTT. It codes for CASSTPGTGRPEAFF.

V gene TRBV19 combines with J gene TRBJ2-3; 12 bases agree with TRBD2. Germline values: CDR1 LNHDA, CDR2 SQIVND (reference sequence). CDR3 length equals 16 residues. Trimming at V came to 6 bases and at J to 3 bases, leaving 7 bases not matched to a gene. CDR3 in DNA: TGTGCCAGTAGGGAACTAGCGGGAGGAATGACAGATACGCAGTATTTT. Translating gives CASRELAGGMTDTQYF.

This chain joins TRBV30 and TRBJ2-3; D remains ambiguous. The CDR3 runs to 14 residues. V shed 3 bases and J shed 14 bases, with 24 bases lying between them. CDR1 and CDR2 from the germline V gene are GTSNPN and SVGIG (reference sequence). The CDR3 region is CAWSPSLVARILYF. The CDR3 DNA follows: TGTGCCTGGAGCCCCTCCTTGGTTGCGCGCATTCTGTATTTT.

This chain links TRBV2 with TRBJ2-5, with D perhaps TRBD1 (6 bases). The germline V gene encodes CDR1 SNHLY and CDR2 FYNNEI. This CDR3 has 12 amino acids. V dropped 10 bases and J dropped 4 bases, with 13 bases sitting between them. This CDR3 is CATQQGPETQYF. The CDR3 nucleotides are TGTGCCACACAACAGGGTCCAGAGACCCAGTACTTC.

This clone was seen a handful of times. The V and J genes are TRBV4-2 and TRBJ2-3; 7 bases agree with TRBD1. The CDR3 is 15 residues long. The V gene end was trimmed by 3 bases and the J gene end by 6 bases; junction bases not matched to a gene: 9. Germline V gene lookup returns CDR1 LGHNA and CDR2 YNFKEQ. The CDR3 reads CASSHTTGSGDTQYF. The DNA for the CDR3 is TGTGCCAGCAGCCACACGACAGGGTCTGGCGATACGCAGTATTTT.

This rearrangement joins TRBV7-9 to TRBJ2-6; D possibly corresponds to TRBD2 (6 bases). The ends were cut back, 4 bases at V and 12 bases at J, with 7 bases in the middle. The length of the CDR3 is 11 residues. CDR1 and CDR2 from the germline V gene are SEHNR and FQNEAQ (reference sequence). CDR3 bases: TGTGCCAGCAGCTCGGGGGTCGTCCTGACTTTC. Its translation is CASSSGVVLTF.

Only a few counts were recorded for this clone. V usage is TRBV4-3 and J usage is TRBJ1-2; D is undetermined. The germline V gene has CDR1 LGHNA and CDR2 YSLEER. The V and J ends lost 1 base and 4 bases respectively, with 7 bases between them. The length of the CDR3 is 13 residues. CDR3 sequence reads: CASSQVGGYGYTF. In DNA, the CDR3 is TGCGCCAGCAGCCAAGTGGGAGGCTATGGCTACACCTTC.

The rearrangement joins TRBV19 to TRBJ1-1; 9 nucleotides align to TRBD1. Unmatched junction bases numbered 12, after V lost 7 bases and J lost 6 bases. The CDR3 has 15 residues. The germline V gene has CDR1 LNHDA and CDR2 SQIVND (reference sequence). For the CDR3, the DNA is TGTGCCAGTATGTTACAGGGGGCGCAGGTGTCTGAAGCTTTCTTT. Translated: CASMLQGAQVSEAFF.

The chain joins TRBV6-1 to TRBJ2-7, with D possibly matching TRBD2 (5 bases). The CDR3 totals 16 residues. The germline V gene encodes CDR1 MNHNS and CDR2 SASEGT. V was shortened by 4 bases and J by 0 bases, with 16 bases between the two germline ends. CDR3: CASSAIQQTNSYEQYF. CDR3 nucleotide sequence: TGTGCCAGCAGTGCTATCCAACAGACTAACTCCTACGAGCAGTACTTC.

The rearrangement links TRBV19 to TRBJ1-5; 8 bases match TRBD1. Losses at the gene ends were 2 bases for V and 7 bases for J; bases not matched to a gene: 4. This CDR3 is built from 14 residues. In germline, CDR1 is LNHDA, CDR2 SQIVND (reference sequence). CDR3 sequence (DNA): TGTGCCAGTAGTATACAGGGGGCCTGGCAGCCCCAGCATTTT. It codes for CASSIQGAWQPQHF. Variable domain in full (rest from reference TRBV19 and TRBJ1-5): DGGITQSPKYLFRKEGQNVTLSCEQNLNHDAMYWYRQDPGQGLRLIYYSQIVNDFQKGDIAEGYSVSREKKESFPLTVTSAQKNPTAFYLCASSIQGAWQPQHFGDGTRLSIL.

The chain employs TRBV30 and TRBJ1-5; D may be TRBD1 (6 bases). Germline V gives CDR1 GTSNPN, CDR2 SVGIG (reference sequence). V lost 1 base and J 9 bases, leaving 16 bases between the germline ends. This CDR3 comprises 14 residues. This CDR3 reads CAWSATGSQVPQHF. The CDR3, as DNA: TGTGCCTGGAGTGCAACAGGGTCCCAGGTGCCCCAGCATTTT.

The V call is TRBV6-6, the J call TRBJ1-5; no clear D. The CDR3 runs 14 residues. Trimming shortened V by 7 bases and J by 2 bases, and 12 bases separated the two germline ends. From germline, CDR1 is MNHNY and CDR2 SVGAGI (reference sequence). The CDR3 loop is CASIQKRGNQPQHF. DNA of the CDR3: TGTGCCAGCATACAAAAACGGGGCAATCAGCCCCAGCATTTT.